The 27 T cell receptor beta chains in this list originate from one sample, sequenced in a study of identical twins. MiXCR was run by TCRdb on the 5' RACE reads, yielding one entry per CDR3 protein. The table has about 520,000 distinct CDR3 sequences, 22% seen once. In addition, the sample was reused for a study of T cells expressing NK-cell markers.

The sequenced sample consisted of CD4+ T cells sorted from blood. The receptors were gathered from a woman under 30 in good health.

This chain's CDR3 is CASSISRGGSEKLFF. CDR3 bases: TGTGCCAGCAGTATCTCCAGGGGGGGAAGTGAAAAACTGTTTTTT. The gene calls are TRBV12-3 or TRBV12-4 and TRBJ1-4; 7 bases line up with TRBD1. J lost 7 bases, V lost 5 bases, and 10 bases had no gene match. The CDR3 sequence is 15 residues long.

CDR3 amino acids: CASSPLWGNTEAFF. CDR3 sequence (DNA): TGTGCCAGCAGCCCCCTCTGGGGGAACACTGAAGCTTTCTTT. The gene calls are TRBV12-3 or TRBV12-4 and TRBJ1-1, with D uncertain. The CDR3 has 14 residues. V lost 6 bases and J 1 base, leaving 12 bases between the germline ends.

This clonotype was observed many times. The V gene is TRBV7-2, the J gene TRBJ1-6, with D unresolved. The CDR3 is 13 residues long. Deletions cut 1 base from V and 15 bases from J, with 13 bases between. The germline gives CDR1 SGHTA, CDR2 FQGNSA. CDR3 nucleotide sequence: TGTGCCAGCAGCTTAGAAGACATGTCCATCCTCCACTTT. This encodes CASSLEDMSILHF.

This clonotype was picked up a small number of times. The chain couples TRBV6-5 to TRBJ2-7; D unresolved. In germline, CDR1 is MNHEY, CDR2 SVGAGI. V was shortened by 0 bases and J by 5 bases, with 2 bases between the two germline ends. The CDR3 consists of 11 residues. The CDR3 loop reads CASSYSDEQYF. Here the CDR3 DNA reads TGTGCCAGCAGTTACTCGGACGAGCAGTACTTC.

V gene TRBV20-1 combines with J gene TRBJ2-7, with 9 positions matching TRBD1. Trimming took 5 bases from V and 3 from J; bases not matched to a gene: 8. The CDR3 loop spans 14 amino acids. Germline V gene lookup returns CDR1 DFQATT and CDR2 SNEGSKA (reference sequence). The CDR3 here is CSAAGTGTVYEQYF. CDR3 DNA sequence: TGCAGTGCTGCTGGGACAGGGACTGTCTACGAGCAGTACTTC.

There are a few counts of this clonotype. The chain carries TRBV6-5 and TRBJ1-1; the D is unclear. The CDR3 runs to 13 residues. Germline values: CDR1 MNHEY, CDR2 SVGAGI. V dropped 4 bases and J dropped 2 bases, with 8 bases sitting between them. CDR3 coding DNA: TGTGCCAGCAGTTTCTTTCTTAACACTGAAGCTTTCTTT. It is translated as CASSFFLNTEAFF.

This chain's CDR3 is CASSQSSGLAKNIQYF. CDR3 sequence (DNA): TGTGCCAGCAGCCAATCCTCAGGACTAGCCAAAAACATTCAGTACTTC. The chain recombines TRBV16 with TRBJ2-4, with D possibly TRBD2 on 5 matching bases. Germline V CDR1 and CDR2: KGHSY, FQNENV. CDR3 length: 16 amino acids. Trimming cost V 0 bases and J 0 bases, with 9 bases left between them.

This chain links TRBV4-1 with TRBJ2-1, with 9 bases aligning to TRBD2. The CDR3 is 16 residues long. Germline CDR1 and CDR2: MGHRA and YSYEKL. V gave up 1 base and J gave up 7 bases; unmatched junction bases: 8. CDR3 residues: CASSQVSLAGRNEQFF. In nucleotides, the CDR3 is TGCGCCAGCAGCCAAGTTAGCCTAGCGGGAAGGAATGAGCAGTTCTTC.

The chain recombines TRBV11-2 with TRBJ2-7; possibly TRBD2 for D (5 bases). The CDR3 contains 12 residues. V was shortened by 5 bases and J by 4 bases, with 9 bases between the two germline ends. Looked up from germline, CDR1 is SGHAT and CDR2 is FQNNGV. The CDR3 nucleotides read TGTGCCAGCAGCCCTCCGGGATACGAGCAGTACTTC. Its protein is CASSPPGYEQYF.

The V and J genes are TRBV6-5 and TRBJ1-2; unclear D gene. From germline, CDR1 is MNHEY and CDR2 SVGAGI. Trimming pared 2 bases from V and 4 bases from J, leaving 14 bases between. CDR3 length: 15 amino acids. The CDR3 sequence is CASSYVVQPFYGYTF. The DNA for the CDR3 is TGTGCCAGCAGTTACGTCGTTCAGCCCTTCTATGGCTACACCTTC.

A few counts support this clonotype. This sequence joins TRBV6-2 or TRBV6-3 and TRBJ1-1, with D unresolved. There are 15 residues in the CDR3. Germline CDR1 reads MNHEY; CDR2 reads SVGEGT. V shed 2 bases and J shed 0 bases, with 10 bases lying between them. CDR3: CASSYSRRMNTEAFF. The CDR3, as DNA: TGTGCCAGCAGTTACAGTAGAAGGATGAACACTGAAGCTTTCTTT.

This clonotype turned up a few times. The rearrangement uses TRBV12-3 or TRBV12-4 and TRBJ1-5; TRBD1 agrees at 10 bases. The CDR3 is made up of 14 amino acids. V lost 2 bases to trimming and J lost 7 bases; unmatched junction nucleotides: 2. Here the CDR3 reads CASSLWDRGQPQHF. For the CDR3, the DNA is TGTGCCAGCAGTTTATGGGACAGGGGACAGCCCCAGCATTTT.

The V call is TRBV10-3, the J call TRBJ1-2, with D maybe TRBD1 (5 bases). CDR1 and CDR2 from the germline V gene are ENHRY and SYGVKD. Trimming removed 2 bases at V and 2 bases at J, with 6 bases between. The CDR3 is made up of 13 amino acids. CDR3 region: CAISEPGNYGYTF. The CDR3 bases are TGTGCCATCAGTGAGCCAGGGAACTATGGCTACACCTTC.

This clonotype was observed a few times. The genes are TRBV25-1 and TRBJ2-7, with 9 bases matching TRBD1. CDR1 and CDR2 from the germline V gene are MGHDK and SYGVNS. This CDR3 spans 12 amino acids. After removal of 8 bases from V and 4 bases from J, the junction contained 3 bases not matched to a gene. This CDR3 reads CASGTGQYEQYF. The DNA of the CDR3 is TGTGCCAGCGGGACAGGGCAATACGAGCAGTACTTC.

This clonotype was counted many times. The chain is built from TRBV12-3 or TRBV12-4 and TRBJ2-2, with TRBD1 matching 10 bases. The CDR3 covers 16 residues. The V and J ends lost 5 bases and 5 bases, in that order; junction bases with no gene match: 8. The CDR3 spells CASSRQGARGTGELFF. Written as DNA, the CDR3 is TGTGCCAGCAGTCGACAGGGGGCGCGAGGAACCGGGGAGCTGTTTTTT.

This clonotype appeared a few times. The chain employs TRBV20-1 and TRBJ1-1; possible D gene TRBD1, 6 bases. This CDR3 contains 14 residues. In germline, CDR1 is DFQATT, CDR2 SNEGSKA (reference sequence). V shed 0 bases and J shed 5 bases, with 13 bases lying between them. CDR3 nucleotide sequence: TGCAGTGCTAGAGATCAGAGGGGGTGGACTGAAGCTTTCTTT. As protein: CSARDQRGWTEAFF.

The chain employs TRBV20-1 and TRBJ1-4; possibly TRBD1 for D (5 bases). Trimming removed 3 bases from V and 8 bases from J, with 13 bases in between. Germline V gives CDR1 DFQATT, CDR2 SNEGSKA (reference sequence). This CDR3 comprises 13 residues. The CDR3: CSARAGRKEKLFF. As DNA, the CDR3 is TGCAGTGCTAGGGCAGGGCGAAAAGAAAAACTGTTTTTT.

The chain is built from TRBV5-8 and TRBJ1-2, with 10 positions matching TRBD1. The V gene's germline CDR1 is SGHTS and CDR2 YDEGEE. Trimming at V came to 4 bases and at J to 5 bases, leaving 5 bases not matched to a gene. The CDR3 runs 14 residues. CDR3 amino acids: CASSRQGAAYGYTF. The CDR3 nucleotides read TGTGCCAGCAGCCGACAGGGGGCGGCTTATGGCTACACCTTC.

There are many counts of this clonotype. This rearrangement joins TRBV12-3 or TRBV12-4 to TRBJ2-7; the D gene is possibly TRBD1 (5 bases). Trimming left V 7 bases short and J 7 bases short, with 17 bases between. The CDR3 has 13 amino acids. DNA of the CDR3: TGTGCCAGCAAGCCGTCAGGGCGAGGAGAGCAGTACTTC. It codes for CASKPSGRGEQYF.

This clonotype has a handful of counts. V and J are TRBV11-2 and TRBJ1-2; no clear D. The V end was cut by 0 bases, the J end by 7 bases, with 12 bases between. This CDR3 is 14 amino acids long. Germline V gene data show CDR1 as SGHAT and CDR2 as FQNNGV. CDR3: CASSLEPGRGGYTF. DNA of the CDR3: TGTGCCAGCAGCTTAGAGCCGGGGAGAGGTGGCTACACCTTC.

The rearrangement joins TRBV5-1 to TRBJ2-1, with 12 positions matching TRBD2. The CDR3 runs to 15 residues. The germline gives CDR1 SGHRS, CDR2 YFSETQ. Trimming at V came to 7 bases and at J to 10 bases, leaving 12 bases not matched to a gene. CDR3 sequence reads: CASRQTSGGSGEQFF. CDR3 DNA sequence: TGCGCCAGCCGCCAGACTAGCGGGGGATCTGGGGAGCAGTTCTTC.

This clonotype was observed many times. The genes are TRBV29-1 and TRBJ2-3; D is unresolved. The germline V and J ends were trimmed by 3 bases and 3 bases, with 10 bases remaining between them. Germline loops: CDR1 SQVTM, CDR2 ANQGSEA. The CDR3 extends over 13 amino acids. The CDR3 nucleotides read TGCAGCGTTGAGGATCGCCTTACAGATACGCAGTATTTT. Amino acid sequence: CSVEDRLTDTQYF.

The table lists this clonotype with many counts. The chain is built from TRBV5-1 and TRBJ1-1, with D maybe TRBD1 (5 bases). The CDR3 consists of 14 residues. Trimming took off 6 bases at V and 8 bases at J, with 20 bases between the two ends. Germline lookup yields CDR1 SGHRS and CDR2 YFSETQ. The CDR3 bases are TGCGCCAGCACCACGGGGGGTACCTCGGGAGAAGCTTTCTTT. This codes for CASTTGGTSGEAFF. Full variable domain (outside the CDR3, taken from reference TRBV5-1 and TRBJ1-1): KAGVTQTPRYLIKTRGQQVTLSCSPISGHRSVSWYQQTPGQGLQFLFEYFSETQRNKGNFPGRFSGRQFSNSRSEMNVSTLELGDSALYLCASTTGGTSGEAFFGQGTRLTVV.

This clonotype occurred many times. The chain combines TRBV29-1 with TRBJ2-5; 9 nucleotides match TRBD2. The CDR3 contains 12 residues. Trimming took 4 bases from V and 3 from J; bases not matched to a gene: 0. The germline V gene has CDR1 SQVTM and CDR2 ANQGSEA. CDR3 protein: CSVASGEETQYF. CDR3 nucleotide sequence: TGCAGCGTTGCTAGCGGGGAAGAGACCCAGTACTTC.

V and J are TRBV7-6 and TRBJ1-3; D is uncertain. Germline CDR1 and CDR2: SGHVS and FNYEAQ. V lost 3 bases to trimming and J lost 2 bases, with 5 bases between them. The length of the CDR3 is 13 residues. The CDR3 reads CASSFQTGNTIYF. DNA of the CDR3: TGTGCCAGCAGCTTTCAGACTGGAAACACCATATATTTT.

This clonotype was counted at least ten times. The chain has TRBV4-3 and TRBJ2-3; 7 bases line up with TRBD2. In germline, CDR1 is LGHNA, CDR2 YSLEER. V trimming: 0 bases; J trimming: 1 base; junction bases outside the gene matches: 4. This CDR3 region has 16 residues. CDR3 in amino acids: CASSQDFRGGTDTQYF. The CDR3 bases are TGCGCCAGCAGCCAAGATTTTCGGGGGGGCACAGATACGCAGTATTTT.

The chain couples TRBV12-3 or TRBV12-4 to TRBJ1-2; D is possibly TRBD1 (6 bases). CDR3 length: 12 amino acids. Trimming shortened V by 1 base and J by 12 bases, and 12 bases separated the two germline ends. CDR3 nucleotides: TGTGCCAGCAGTTTAGGCCGGACAGTGAACACCTTC. This sequence encodes CASSLGRTVNTF.